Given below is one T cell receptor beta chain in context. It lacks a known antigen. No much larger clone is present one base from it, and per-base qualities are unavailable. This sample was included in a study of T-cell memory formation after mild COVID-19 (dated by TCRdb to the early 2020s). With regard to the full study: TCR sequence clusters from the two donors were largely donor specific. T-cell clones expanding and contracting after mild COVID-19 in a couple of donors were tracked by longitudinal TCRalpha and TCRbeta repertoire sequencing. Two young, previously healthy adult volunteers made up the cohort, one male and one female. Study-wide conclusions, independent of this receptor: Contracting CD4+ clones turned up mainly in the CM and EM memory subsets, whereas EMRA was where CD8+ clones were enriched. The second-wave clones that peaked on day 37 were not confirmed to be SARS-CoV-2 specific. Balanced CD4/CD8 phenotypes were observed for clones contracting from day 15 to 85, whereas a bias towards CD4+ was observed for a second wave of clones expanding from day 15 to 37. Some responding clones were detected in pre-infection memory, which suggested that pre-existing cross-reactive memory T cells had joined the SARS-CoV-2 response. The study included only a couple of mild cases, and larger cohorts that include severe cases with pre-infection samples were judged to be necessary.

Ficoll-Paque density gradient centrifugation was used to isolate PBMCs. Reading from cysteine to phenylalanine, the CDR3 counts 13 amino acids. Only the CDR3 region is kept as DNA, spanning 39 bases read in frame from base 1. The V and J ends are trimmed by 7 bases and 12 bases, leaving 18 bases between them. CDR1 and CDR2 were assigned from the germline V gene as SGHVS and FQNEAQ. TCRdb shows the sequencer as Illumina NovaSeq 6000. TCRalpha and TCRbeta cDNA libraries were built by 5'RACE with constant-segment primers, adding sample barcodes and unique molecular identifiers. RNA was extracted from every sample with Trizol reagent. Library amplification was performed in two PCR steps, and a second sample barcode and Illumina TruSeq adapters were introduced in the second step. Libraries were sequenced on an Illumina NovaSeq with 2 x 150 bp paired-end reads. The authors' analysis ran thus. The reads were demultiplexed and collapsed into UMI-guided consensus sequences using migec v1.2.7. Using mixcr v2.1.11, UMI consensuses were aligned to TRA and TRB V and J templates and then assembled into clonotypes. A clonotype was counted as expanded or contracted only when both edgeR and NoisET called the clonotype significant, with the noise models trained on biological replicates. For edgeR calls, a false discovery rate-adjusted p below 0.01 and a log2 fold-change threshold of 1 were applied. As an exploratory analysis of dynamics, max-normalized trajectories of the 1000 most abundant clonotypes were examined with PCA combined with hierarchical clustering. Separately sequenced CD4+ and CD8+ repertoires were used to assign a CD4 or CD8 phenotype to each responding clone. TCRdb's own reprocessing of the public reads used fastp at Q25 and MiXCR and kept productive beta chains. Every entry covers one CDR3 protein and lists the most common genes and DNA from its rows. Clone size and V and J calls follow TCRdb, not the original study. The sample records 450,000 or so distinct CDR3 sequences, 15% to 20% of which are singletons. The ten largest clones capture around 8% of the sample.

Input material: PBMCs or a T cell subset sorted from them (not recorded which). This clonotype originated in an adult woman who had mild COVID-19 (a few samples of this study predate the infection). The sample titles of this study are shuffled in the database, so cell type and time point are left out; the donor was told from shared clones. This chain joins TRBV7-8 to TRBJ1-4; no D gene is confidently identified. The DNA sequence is TGTGCCAGCACCACAAGCCCCCAAAGGGAACTGTTTTTT. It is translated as CASTTSPQRELFF.